This T cell receptor (beta chain) stems from a study of T cell repertoires in cytomegalovirus infection. Turning to the study itself: Public signatures in TCR beta pointed to CMV infection and matching HLA type.

TCRdb reanalysed the reads using MiXCR and keeps one entry per CDR3 protein. The sample includes 300,000 to 400,000 distinct CDR3 sequences, 25% to 35% of them seen just once. To note about this clonotype: Its cognate antigen is unknown.

The germline V gene encodes CDR1 DFQATT and CDR2 SNEGSKA (reference sequence). V gave up 5 bases and J gave up 0 bases, with 14 bases separating them. The CDR3 is 15 residues long. The chain employs TRBV20-1 and TRBJ2-1; D gene unclear. Sequences were derived from cultured PBMCs, sampled from culture after CMV antigen stimulation. This TCR was sampled from a human donor in good health (CMV status not recorded). Some clones in this sample may be carry-over from other donors' samples. The DNA of the CDR3 is TGCAGTGCTTACGTCCCCGAGAGCTCCTACAATGAGCAGTTCTTC. Translation: CSAYVPESSYNEQFF.